Presented here are 19 T cell receptor beta chains from one specimen sequenced in a study of memory CD4+ T cells and cytomegalovirus serostatus (dated by TCRdb to between 2018 and 2021). Preparation of the library involved the immunoSEQ multiplex PCR assay. Entries here come from immuneACCESS through TCRdb and include only in-frame sequences with V and J called. Some clones fail to appear in such tables; in the studies checked, an unresolved V gene covers under half of the shortfall, and the cause of the remainder is unknown. This sample holds around 50,000 clones; around 80% were observed only once. The ten largest clones take up approximately 0.85% of the sample. A FACSAria II was used to sort memory CD4+ T cells, defined as single viable CD3+CD4+CD8-CD45RO+ cells. Sample: memory CD4+ T cells from blood. All receptors come from an adult in good health and CMV-seronegative.

The chain has TRBV7-3 and TRBJ2-3, with 7 bases fitting TRBD1. Trimming cost V 4 bases and J 2 bases; bases outside gene matches: 9. CDR3 size: 16 residues. CDR1 and CDR2 from the germline V gene are SGHTA and FQGTGA. CDR3 in amino acids: CASSSTGARYTDTQYF. CDR3 nucleotides: TGTGCCAGCAGCTCCACAGGGGCCCGTTACACAGATACGCAGTATTTT.

This clone was seen only once. This chain's CDR3 is CASSPIAGGRSTGELFF. The CDR3 nucleotides read TGCGCCAGCAGCCCAATAGCGGGGGGCCGGAGCACCGGGGAGCTGTTTTTT. The chain carries TRBV4-3 and TRBJ2-2, with 10 bases that match TRBD2. Per germline, CDR1 LGHNA and CDR2 YSLEER. The CDR3 spans 17 residues. V trimming: 4 bases; J trimming: 4 bases; junction bases outside the gene matches: 9.

The chain carries TRBV5-6 and TRBJ1-1, with 7 bases fitting TRBD1. The CDR3 has 15 amino acids. The J segment lost 5 bases and the V segment lost 2 bases, leaving 9 bases of the junction unmatched. Germline V lookup: CDR1 SGHDT, CDR2 YYEEEE. The CDR3 DNA reads as TGTGCCAGCAGCTTTGGTATGGACAGGCGGACTGAAGCTTTCTTT. As protein: CASSFGMDRRTEAFF.

This clone was picked up a small number of times. Different DNA sequences within this sample yield the same CDR3. V usage is TRBV7-2 and J usage is TRBJ1-6; D gene unclear. Between the trimmed V and J ends, which lost 6 bases and 7 bases, there was a span of 4 bases. Germline V gene lookup returns CDR1 SGHTA and CDR2 FQGNSA. The CDR3 loop spans 11 amino acids. CDR3 amino acids: CASSLNSPLHF. CDR3 sequence (DNA): TGTGCCAGCAGTCTAAATTCACCCCTCCACTTT.

A few counts support this clone. The chain joins TRBV29-1 to TRBJ1-1; tentative D call: TRBD1 (5 bases). Per the germline V gene, CDR1 is SQVTM and CDR2 is ANQGSEA. The CDR3 runs to 12 residues. Trimming shortened V by 5 bases and J by 7 bases, and 14 bases separated the two germline ends. The CDR3 is CSVSPGAGEAFF. The CDR3 nucleotides are TGCAGCGTTTCCCCCGGGGCCGGTGAAGCTTTCTTT.

J is TRBJ2-5 and V is TRBV7-3; D may be TRBD2 (6 bases). The CDR3 has 15 amino acids. Germline CDR1 is SGHTA and CDR2 is FQGTGA. V lost 2 bases, J lost 2 bases, and 12 bases lay in between. CDR3 loop: CASSLFVGLQETQYF. The CDR3 DNA reads TGTGCCAGCAGCTTATTTGTGGGACTGCAAGAGACCCAGTACTTC.

The rearrangement joins TRBV19 to TRBJ1-1, with a tentative D call TRBD1 (5 bases). CDR1 and CDR2 from the germline V gene are LNHDA and SQIVND (reference sequence). The CDR3 is 17 amino acids. V was trimmed by 0 bases and J by 0 bases, leaving 14 bases between them. The CDR3 region has the DNA TGTGCCAGTAGTATAGATCTGCGGGGGAAATTGAACACTGAAGCTTTCTTT. This gives the protein CASSIDLRGKLNTEAFF.

The chain employs TRBV11-2 and TRBJ2-7; D is unclear. The CDR3 length is 14 residues. V was pared by 5 bases and J by 1 base, with 12 bases between. CDR1 and CDR2 (germline): SGHAT, FQNNGV. The CDR3, as DNA: TGTGCCAGCAGCCGCCAGGCCGAATCCTACGAGCAGTACTTC. Its translation: CASSRQAESYEQYF.

This chain connects TRBV2 to TRBJ2-3, with 7 bases that match TRBD1. Germline values: CDR1 SNHLY, CDR2 FYNNEI. The length of the CDR3 is 16 residues. V lost 7 bases to trimming and J lost 0 bases; unmatched junction nucleotides: 10. The CDR3 DNA reads as TGTGCCAGCACTCAAGTCGGGACAGCTAGCACAGATACGCAGTATTTT. Its translation is CASTQVGTASTDTQYF.

The chain has TRBV28 and TRBJ1-6; D remains unclear. Per germline, CDR1 MDHEN and CDR2 SYDVKM. This CDR3 is built from 16 residues. The V end lost 3 bases, the J end lost 0 bases, and 9 bases lay between the germline ends. The CDR3 spells CASSLVVTSYNSPLHF. CDR3 DNA sequence: TGTGCCAGCAGTTTGGTGGTCACCTCCTATAATTCACCCCTCCACTTT.

The rearrangement links TRBV28 to TRBJ1-2; 9 bases fit TRBD1. V shed 3 bases, J shed 3 bases, and the junction held 5 bases outside the gene matches. This CDR3 spans 15 amino acids. Germline assignment: CDR1 MDHEN and CDR2 SYDVKM. CDR3 nucleotides: TGTGCCAGCAGTTTCAGGGACAGGGAGGACTATGGCTACACCTTC. This translates into CASSFRDREDYGYTF.

The chain carries TRBV5-8 and TRBJ1-1; D gene unclear. Per the germline V gene, CDR1 is SGHTS and CDR2 is YDEGEE. CDR3 length: 11 amino acids. V lost 1 base to trimming and J lost 11 bases, with 9 bases between them. The CDR3 spells CASSLLGWAFF. The CDR3 nucleotides are TGTGCCAGCAGCTTGCTTGGTTGGGCTTTCTTT.

V is TRBV6-6 and J is TRBJ1-1; D remains unclear. The V end was cut by 6 bases, the J end by 0 bases, with 17 bases between. CDR1 is MNHNY, CDR2 SVGAGI, per germline (reference sequence). The CDR3 is 16 residues long. The CDR3 loop is CASSSVRRAMNTEAFF. Written as DNA, the CDR3 is TGTGCCAGCAGCTCCGTCCGAAGGGCGATGAACACTGAAGCTTTCTTT.

The gene calls are TRBV7-2 and TRBJ2-1, with TRBD2 matching 8 bases. The J segment lost 5 bases and the V segment lost 4 bases, leaving 10 bases of the junction unmatched. The CDR3 consists of 16 residues. Looked up from germline, CDR1 is SGHTA and CDR2 is FQGNSA. CDR3 sequence: CASSSVGGGLHNEQFF. The CDR3 nucleotides are TGTGCCAGCAGCTCGGTCGGGGGGGGCCTCCACAATGAGCAGTTCTTC.

V gene TRBV6-5 combines with J gene TRBJ1-1, with D maybe TRBD1 (6 bases). The length of the CDR3 is 15 residues. Per the germline V gene, CDR1 is MNHEY and CDR2 is SVGAGI. The V end lost 6 bases, the J end lost 4 bases, and 18 bases lay between the germline ends. This CDR3 reads CASRPPRGTSTEAFF. For the CDR3, the DNA is TGTGCCAGCAGACCCCCGAGGGGGACGAGCACTGAAGCTTTCTTT.

J is TRBJ2-6 and V is TRBV18, with a weak D call TRBD1 (5 bases). CDR3 length: 19 amino acids. Germline loops: CDR1 KGHSH, CDR2 LQKENI. Trimming stripped 1 base from V and 1 base from J, with 17 bases between. CDR3 nucleotide sequence: TGTGCCAGCTCACCACTCCACACCCGACAGACATCTGGGGCCAACGTCCTGACTTTC. It translates to CASSPLHTRQTSGANVLTF. Filled out from reference TRBV18 and TRBJ2-6, the complete variable domain reads NAGVMQNPRHLVRRRGQEARLRCSPMKGHSHVYWYRQLPEEGLKFMVYLQKENIIDESGMPKERFSAEFPKEGPSILRIQQVVRGDSAAYFCASSPLHTRQTSGANVLTFGAGSRLTVL.

The chain couples TRBV19 to TRBJ1-5; no clear D. The V gene lost 7 bases and the J gene lost 4 bases, with 14 bases spanning the gap. The CDR3 runs 14 residues. Germline V gene sequence: CDR1 LNHDA, CDR2 SQIVND (reference sequence). The CDR3 protein is CASTPPWPNQPQHF. The CDR3 nucleotides read TGTGCCAGTACCCCCCCATGGCCGAATCAGCCCCAGCATTTT.

The gene calls are TRBV7-2 and TRBJ2-6; D uncertain. The CDR3 consists of 18 residues. Germline V gives CDR1 SGHTA, CDR2 FQGNSA. Deletions cut 1 base from V and 0 bases from J, with 13 bases between. CDR3 sequence (DNA): TGTGCCAGCAGCTTAGGGGCAAGAGCCAGCTCTGGGGCCAACGTCCTGACTTTC. Translation: CASSLGARASSGANVLTF.

The rearrangement links TRBV7-3 to TRBJ2-1; D is ambiguous. V gave up 4 bases and J gave up 5 bases, with 15 bases separating them. This CDR3 is 15 amino acids long. Germline V gene sequence: CDR1 SGHTA, CDR2 FQGTGA. CDR3: CASSSQSLGNNEQFF. Here the CDR3 DNA reads TGTGCCAGCAGCTCTCAGTCTCTTGGGAACAATGAGCAGTTCTTC.